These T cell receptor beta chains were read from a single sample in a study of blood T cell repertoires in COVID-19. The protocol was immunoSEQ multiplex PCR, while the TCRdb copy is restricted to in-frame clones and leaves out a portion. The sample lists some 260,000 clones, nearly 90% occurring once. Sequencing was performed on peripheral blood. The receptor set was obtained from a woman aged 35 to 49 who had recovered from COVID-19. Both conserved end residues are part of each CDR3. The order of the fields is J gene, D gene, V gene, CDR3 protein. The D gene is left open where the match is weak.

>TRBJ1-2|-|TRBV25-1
CASSEGARDFRGYTF
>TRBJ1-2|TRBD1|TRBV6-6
CASSYSTATGRGYTF
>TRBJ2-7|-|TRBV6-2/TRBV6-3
CASSDRPYEQYF
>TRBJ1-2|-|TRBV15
CATSRDRNYGYTF
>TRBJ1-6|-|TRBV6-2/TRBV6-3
CASSRDRGSPLHF
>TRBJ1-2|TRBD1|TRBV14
CASSQGRQGFGFYGYTF
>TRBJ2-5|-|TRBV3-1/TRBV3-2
CASSKKGLTRAGETQYF
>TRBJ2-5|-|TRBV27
CASSWSMALETQYF
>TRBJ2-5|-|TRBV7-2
CASSLGGGYPKETQYF
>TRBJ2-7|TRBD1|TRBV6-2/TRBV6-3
CASSYNRGVAYEQYF
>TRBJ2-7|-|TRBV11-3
CASSLRDRPTSHEQYF
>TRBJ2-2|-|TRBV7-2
CASSRTTGNTGELFF
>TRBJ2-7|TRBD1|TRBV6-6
CASSYPEGAEQYF
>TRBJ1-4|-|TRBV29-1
CSVGGGGEKLFF
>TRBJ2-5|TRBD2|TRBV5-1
CASSVGLAGFQETQYF
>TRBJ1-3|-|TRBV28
CASSFLQGGGNTIYF
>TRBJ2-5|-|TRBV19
CASRSETQYF
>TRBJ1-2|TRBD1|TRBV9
CASSVGGWTGVRWDYGYTF
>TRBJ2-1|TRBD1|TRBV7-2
CASSGRDRLTYNEQFF
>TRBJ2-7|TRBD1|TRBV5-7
CASSLGGTGFEQYF
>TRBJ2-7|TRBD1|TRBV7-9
CASSYTETGKYEQYF
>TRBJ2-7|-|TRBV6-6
CASSLTSFSSYEQYF
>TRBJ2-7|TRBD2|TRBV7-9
CASSFFGRASGYEQYF
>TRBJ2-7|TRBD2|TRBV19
CASSIGSGGSSYEQYF